Below are 30 T cell receptor beta chains sequenced from a single sample in a study of blood T cell repertoires in COVID-19. The assay was immunoSEQ multiplex PCR, and TCRdb's table has in-frame clones only and misses some. The table shows 200,000 to 250,000 clones, with 84% occurring only once. Material for sequencing was PBMCs or T cells enriched from blood (not recorded which). Receptors originate from a man aged 60-69 years who had recovered from COVID-19.

The chain links TRBV18 to TRBJ2-7, with 8 bases identical to TRBD1. The germline V gene has CDR1 KGHSH and CDR2 LQKENI. The CDR3 runs 15 residues. V lost 1 base and J lost 3; bases outside the gene matches: 5. The CDR3 loop reads CASSPLGQVRYEQYF. The CDR3 region has the DNA TGTGCCAGCTCACCACTGGGACAGGTCCGCTACGAGCAGTACTTC.

The chain is built from TRBV7-3 and TRBJ2-5, with D possibly TRBD2 on 6 matching bases. With 4 bases removed from V and 1 base from J, the gap between germline ends came to 7 bases. The CDR3 is 13 amino acids. The V gene's germline CDR1 is SGHTA and CDR2 FQGTGA. CDR3 nucleotide sequence: TGTGCCAGCAGCTGGGGACTCCAAGAGACCCAGTACTTC. Protein: CASSWGLQETQYF.

The chain has TRBV7-2 and TRBJ2-7; TRBD1 aligns across 7 bases. The J segment lost 4 bases and the V segment lost 5 bases, leaving 14 bases of the junction unmatched. The CDR3 totals 16 residues. Germline V gene data show CDR1 as SGHTA and CDR2 as FQGNSA. The chain's CDR3 is CASSPPERQGWYEQYF. The CDR3 DNA reads as TGTGCCAGCAGCCCCCCCGAAAGACAGGGTTGGTACGAGCAGTACTTC.

The chain links TRBV24-1 to TRBJ1-1, with D perhaps TRBD1 (5 bases). In germline, CDR1 is KGHDR, CDR2 SFDVKD. The CDR3 has 15 residues. Trimming pared 4 bases from V and 1 base from J, leaving 12 bases between. As DNA, the CDR3 is TGTGCCACCAGTGAGGGGCCAGGGAAGAACACTGAAGCTTTCTTT. Amino acids: CATSEGPGKNTEAFF.

This chain uses TRBV11-2 with TRBJ1-1; no clear D. The length of the CDR3 is 14 residues. Trimming removed 3 bases from V and 0 bases from J, with 8 bases in between. Germline values: CDR1 SGHAT, CDR2 FQNNGV. The CDR3 coding sequence is TGTGCCAGCAGCTTTCAACGGTTGAACACTGAAGCTTTCTTT. Its translation is CASSFQRLNTEAFF. Using reference TRBV11-2 and TRBJ1-1 for the parts outside the CDR3, the full variable domain is EAGVAQSPRYKIIEKRQSVAFWCNPISGHATLYWYQQILGQGPKLLIQFQNNGVVDDSQLPKDRFSAERLKGVDSTLKIQPAKLEDSAVYLCASSFQRLNTEAFFGQGTRLTVV.

The chain carries TRBV7-2 and TRBJ2-3; 12 bases line up with TRBD2. This CDR3 spans 16 amino acids. V was clipped by 6 bases and J by 5 bases; unmatched bases: 9. The germline V gene encodes CDR1 SGHTA and CDR2 FQGNSA. The CDR3 region is CASRPPRLAGVDTQYF. In DNA form, the CDR3 reads TGTGCCAGCAGGCCCCCTCGACTAGCGGGGGTAGATACGCAGTATTTT. Looking up the rest from reference TRBV7-2 and TRBJ2-3 gives the full variable domain: GAGVSQSPSNKVTEKGKDVELRCDPISGHTALYWYRQSLGQGLEFLIYFQGNSAPDKSGLPSDRFSAERTGGSVSTLTIQRTQQEDSAVYLCASRPPRLAGVDTQYFGPGTRLTVL.

This sequence joins TRBV25-1 and TRBJ2-5, with TRBD2 matching 8 bases. CDR1 and CDR2 (germline): MGHDK, SYGVNS. CDR3 size: 15 residues. Germline trimming cut 6 bases from V and 1 base from J; bases unmatched to any gene: 7. This CDR3 is CASSPGLGLQETQYF. The CDR3 nucleotides are TGTGCCAGCAGCCCGGGACTAGGACTCCAAGAGACCCAGTACTTC.

The count of this clone is one. Distinct nucleotide sequences in the sample also encode this CDR3. This sequence joins TRBV5-4 and TRBJ2-3; D might be TRBD1 (6 bases). Germline values: CDR1 SGHNT, CDR2 YYREEE (reference sequence). The CDR3 extends over 15 amino acids. Trimming took off 0 bases at V and 6 bases at J, with 14 bases between the two ends. CDR3 residues: CASSLGGGGSDTQYF. CDR3 nucleotide sequence: TGTGCCAGCAGCTTGGGAGGGGGTGGCTCCGATACGCAGTATTTT.

This clone was observed a few times. Other nucleotide sequences in the sample specify the same CDR3. The chain uses TRBV25-1 and TRBJ2-3; D gene uncertain. Per germline, CDR1 MGHDK and CDR2 SYGVNS. Between the trimmed V and J ends, which lost 5 bases and 1 base, there was a span of 7 bases. The CDR3 sequence is 13 residues long. CDR3 amino acids: CASSFQGTDTQYF. For the CDR3, the DNA is TGTGCCAGCAGTTTCCAGGGCACAGATACGCAGTATTTT.

This chain links TRBV2 with TRBJ1-2, with 10 bases lining up with TRBD1. The CDR3 covers 15 residues. Per germline, CDR1 SNHLY and CDR2 FYNNEI. V dropped 6 bases and J dropped 7; count of bases not matched to a gene: 11. The CDR3 is CASRKTGGEDGGYTF. In nucleotides, the CDR3 is TGTGCCAGCAGGAAGACAGGGGGCGAGGACGGTGGCTACACCTTC.

The chain has TRBV6-5 and TRBJ2-4; the D is unclear. Germline CDR1 is MNHEY and CDR2 is SVGAGI. The CDR3 length is 13 residues. The germline V and J ends were trimmed by 7 bases and 8 bases, with 15 bases remaining between them. The CDR3 nucleotides are TGTGCCAGCAACTTGGGCCTAAGAGACATTCAGTACTTC. Its protein is CASNLGLRDIQYF.

V is TRBV30 and J is TRBJ2-6; D is unclear. Germline V gene data show CDR1 as GTSNPN and CDR2 as SVGIG (reference sequence). V was trimmed by 1 base and J by 6 bases, leaving 7 bases between them. The CDR3 has 13 amino acids. CDR3 DNA: TGTGCCTGGAGTGCGGTAGCGGCCAACGTCCTGACTTTC. This sequence encodes CAWSAVAANVLTF.

The rearrangement uses TRBV5-8 and TRBJ2-5; D remains ambiguous. This CDR3 has 11 residues. The germline gives CDR1 SGHTS, CDR2 YDEGEE. Trimming shortened V by 3 bases and J by 5 bases, and 5 bases separated the two germline ends. The CDR3 protein is CASSSRETQYF. In nucleotides, the CDR3 is TGTGCCAGCAGCTCCAGGGAGACCCAGTACTTC.

DNA of the CDR3: TGTGCCAGCAGTTCCCTGACAGGGAACACCTACGAGCAGTACTTC. Translation: CASSSLTGNTYEQYF. This rearrangement joins TRBV27 to TRBJ2-7; TRBD1 matches 7 bases. With 4 bases clipped from V and 2 bases from J, the junction kept 8 bases outside the gene matches. CDR1 is MNHEY, CDR2 SMNVEV, per germline (reference sequence). There are 15 residues in the CDR3.

The chain recombines TRBV19 with TRBJ2-4, with D perhaps matching TRBD1 (5 bases). This CDR3 has 15 residues. CDR1 and CDR2 from the germline V gene are LNHDA and SQIVND (reference sequence). Trimming took 6 bases from V and 8 from J, leaving 20 bases between them. In DNA, the CDR3 is TGTGCCAGTAGGGTAGGGGTAGGGATCGTGGACATTCAGTACTTC. Its translation is CASRVGVGIVDIQYF. The whole variable domain, filled in from reference TRBV19 and TRBJ2-4, reads DGGITQSPKYLFRKEGQNVTLSCEQNLNHDAMYWYRQDPGQGLRLIYYSQIVNDFQKGDIAEGYSVSREKKESFPLTVTSAQKNPTAFYLCASRVGVGIVDIQYFGAGTRLSVL.

This chain links TRBV3-1 (or the pseudogene TRBV3-2) with TRBJ2-2, with D tentatively TRBD2 (5 bases). The germline CDR1 and CDR2 sequences are LGHDT and YNNKEL (reference sequence). The CDR3 has 15 amino acids. Trimming removed 4 bases from V and 7 bases from J, with 16 bases in between. For the CDR3, the DNA is TGTGCCAGCAGCCTCCTCTTCACCCGGGGCGGGGAGCTGTTTTTT. It specifies CASSLLFTRGGELFF.

The chain carries TRBV2 and TRBJ1-4, with D perhaps matching TRBD1 (6 bases). This CDR3 spans 14 amino acids. Per the germline V gene, CDR1 is SNHLY and CDR2 is FYNNEI. Trimming shortened V by 3 bases and J by 8 bases, and 13 bases separated the two germline ends. The CDR3, as DNA: TGTGCCAGCAGTGACGACCGCAGGGGAGAAAAACTGTTTTTT. Amino acids: CASSDDRRGEKLFF.

This clone was picked up one time. For the CDR3, the DNA is TGTGCCAGCAGTTGGGATGGACAGGGAGTCGATGAGCAGTTCTTC. Translation: CASSWDGQGVDEQFF. The gene calls are TRBV6-2 or TRBV6-3 and TRBJ2-1, with 8 bases lining up with TRBD1. The CDR3 is made up of 15 amino acids. From germline, CDR1 is MNHEY and CDR2 SVGEGT. The ends lost 4 bases at V and 8 bases at J; junction bases unmatched: 10.

The chain couples TRBV24-1 to TRBJ1-5; D perhaps matches TRBD1 (6 bases). The V and J ends lost 5 bases and 0 bases respectively, with 16 bases between them. Germline V CDR1 and CDR2: KGHDR, SFDVKD. The CDR3 sequence is 17 residues long. The CDR3 sequence is CATSAKAGAYSNQPQHF. The CDR3 coding sequence is TGTGCCACCAGTGCCAAGGCAGGGGCCTATAGCAATCAGCCCCAGCATTTT.

A single count supports this clone. The sample contains more than one DNA sequence encoding this CDR3. The chain employs TRBV12-3 or TRBV12-4 and TRBJ1-1, with D maybe TRBD1 (5 bases). Trimming took off 3 bases at V and 4 bases at J, with 9 bases between the two ends. The CDR3 covers 13 residues. The CDR3 DNA reads as TGTGCCAGCAGTTTCGGGGGTCGCACTGAAGCTTTCTTT. Translated: CASSFGGRTEAFF.

The chain is built from TRBV7-9 and TRBJ2-7; no clear D. The CDR3 runs to 12 residues. Between the trimmed V and J ends, which lost 4 bases and 3 bases, there was a span of 7 bases. Germline loops: CDR1 SEHNR, CDR2 FQNEAQ (reference sequence). This CDR3 reads CASSSVIYEQYF. CDR3 in DNA: TGTGCCAGCAGCTCTGTTATCTACGAGCAGTACTTC.

The rearrangement uses TRBV2 and TRBJ1-3, with a tentative D call TRBD1 (6 bases). The V and J ends lost 6 bases and 0 bases respectively, with 12 bases between them. CDR1 and CDR2 from the germline V gene are SNHLY and FYNNEI. The CDR3 has 15 residues. The CDR3 DNA follows: TGTGCCAGCAGCGAACAGGGATACTCTGGAAACACCATATATTTT. Amino acid sequence: CASSEQGYSGNTIYF.

This chain links TRBV3-1 (or the pseudogene TRBV3-2) with TRBJ1-2; TRBD1 is a possible D gene (6 bases). This CDR3 is built from 16 residues. The germline gives CDR1 LGHDT, CDR2 YNNKEL (reference sequence). V lost 4 bases and J lost 4, with 19 bases in between. This chain's CDR3 is CASSRAPPGGAYGYTF. The CDR3 DNA reads as TGTGCCAGCAGCCGCGCCCCTCCCGGGGGGGCCTATGGCTACACCTTC.

DNA of the CDR3: TGTGCCAGCAGCTTAGAACAGGGTGACACCGGGGAGCTGTTTTTT. It translates to CASSLEQGDTGELFF. This chain uses TRBV7-8 with TRBJ2-2, with D perhaps TRBD1 (6 bases). Germline-derived CDR1 and CDR2 are SGHVS and FQNEAQ. The CDR3 is 15 residues long. V lost 1 base, J lost 3 bases, and 9 bases lay in between.

The chain is built from TRBV18 and TRBJ1-3; D unresolved. Deletions cut 2 bases from V and 0 bases from J, with 11 bases between. Per germline, CDR1 KGHSH and CDR2 LQKENI. CDR3 length equals 16 residues. The CDR3 DNA reads TGTGCCAGCTCACCAAACAGAATGGGCTCTGGAAACACCATATATTTT. Protein sequence: CASSPNRMGSGNTIYF.

V usage is TRBV21-1 and J usage is TRBJ2-7; no DNA check was done on the table's D call, TRBD1. TRBV21-1 is deemed a pseudogene. The CDR3 has 15 amino acids. CDR3 bases: TGTGCCAGCAGCACAGGCCACTCGAGCTCCTACGAGCAGTACTTC. It specifies CASSTGHSSSYEQYF.

This sequence joins TRBV11-1 and TRBJ1-6; D unclear. The CDR3 has 15 residues. Germline V lookup: CDR1 SGHAT, CDR2 FQDESV (reference sequence). The V end was cut by 2 bases, the J end by 4 bases, with 9 bases between. CDR3 DNA sequence: TGTGCCAGCAGCTTACAAAGCAAATATAATTCACCCCTCCACTTT. As protein: CASSLQSKYNSPLHF.

This clone was seen a single time. V and J are TRBV7-2 and TRBJ2-1; 10 bases are a match to TRBD2. With 0 bases clipped from V and 4 bases from J, the junction kept 0 bases outside the gene matches. This CDR3 is built from 15 residues. The germline V gene encodes CDR1 SGHTA and CDR2 FQGNSA. CDR3 region: CASSLASGGYNEQFF. For the CDR3, the DNA is TGTGCCAGCAGCTTAGCTAGCGGGGGGTACAATGAGCAGTTCTTC. Complete variable domain (other parts from reference TRBV7-2 and TRBJ2-1): GAGVSQSPSNKVTEKGKDVELRCDPISGHTALYWYRQSLGQGLEFLIYFQGNSAPDKSGLPSDRFSAERTGGSVSTLTIQRTQQEDSAVYLCASSLASGGYNEQFFGPGTRLTVL.

The chain links TRBV4-2 to TRBJ2-3, with D possibly being TRBD2 (5 bases). Germline-derived CDR1 and CDR2 are LGHNA and YNFKEQ. The V end was cut by 3 bases, the J end by 4 bases, with 11 bases between. CDR3 length equals 14 residues. The CDR3 loop is CASSHTDFSDTQYF. Written as DNA, the CDR3 is TGTGCCAGCAGCCACACGGACTTTTCAGATACGCAGTATTTT.

This clone is a singleton in its sample. V and J are TRBV7-9 and TRBJ1-2; 7 nucleotides match TRBD1. The CDR3 length is 15 residues. Germline CDR1 and CDR2: SEHNR and FQNEAQ (reference sequence). Trimming removed 4 bases from V and 1 base from J; junction bases left unmatched: 6. Here the CDR3 reads CASSSRDSHNYGYTF. Written as DNA, the CDR3 is TGTGCCAGCAGCTCCCGGGACAGCCATAACTATGGCTACACCTTC.